This T cell receptor (beta chain) is drawn from a study of vaccination and CD4 T cells after COVID-19. The CDR3 consists of 14 residues. The V end lost 1 base, the J end lost 2 bases, and 9 bases lay between the germline ends. Germline-derived CDR1 and CDR2 are SEHNR and FQNEAQ (reference sequence). With the Oncomine TCR Beta short-read assay, DNA from cultured CD4+ T cells was sequenced. Cultured CD4+ T cells were the source of extracted genomic DNA. TCRdb called the PCR reads again in MiXCR, with one record for every CDR3 protein. The sample contains about 18,000 distinct CDR3 sequences, roughly three fifths of which appear only once. Regarding treatment: approximately nine-day PBMC culture with coronavirus spike peptide pools or control peptides (ViraFEST assay). Regarding this clonotype: Its antigen is undetermined.

Points from the study as a whole: Of the reactive clones in convalescent patients, a median 86.3% showed up only post-vaccination.

The source material was CD4+ T cells from blood, cultured in vitro. The receptor was isolated from a human donor who had recovered from COVID-19. J is TRBJ2-7 and V is TRBV7-9; no definite D call. Here the CDR3 DNA reads TGTGCCAGCAGCTTAGTACAGAACCCCTACGAGCAGTACTTC. Amino acid sequence: CASSLVQNPYEQYF. Using reference TRBV7-9 and TRBJ2-7 for the parts outside the CDR3, the full variable domain is DTGVSQNPRHKITKRGQNVTFRCDPISEHNRLYWYRQTLGQGPEFLTYFQNEAQLEKSRLLSDRFSAERPKGSFSTLEIQRTEQGDSAMYLCASSLVQNPYEQYFGPGTRLTVT.